Listed below are T cell receptor beta chains from one sample, sequenced in a study of glioma-infiltrating T cells after dendritic cell vaccination. The repertoire was sequenced with immunoSEQ multiplex PCR; TCRdb's copy has only in-frame clones and lacks some. The profile shows around 60,000 clones, about nine tenths of them singletons. Sequenced here: blood, sampled after dendritic cell vaccination. Receptors originate from a human donor with glioblastoma. The CDR3 runs from the conserved cysteine through the conserved F or W. Fields, in order: CDR3 DNA, CDR3 protein, J gene, D gene, CDR3 length, V gene, clone size. The D gene is left open where the match is weak. Rows give clone size only sometimes, using once, few, many, or a class for an expanded clone.

TGTGCCAGCTCACCATCAGGGTCAGGGAACACCATATATTTT,CASSPSGSGNTIYF,TRBJ1-3,NA,14,TRBV18,NA
TGTGCCAGCAGCTTAGTAGGACAGGGGACCTACGAGCAGTACTTC,CASSLVGQGTYEQYF,TRBJ2-7,TRBD1,15,TRBV7-2,NA
TGTGCCTGGAGTCCGTATCGGGGGACCCAGTACTTC,CAWSPYRGTQYF,TRBJ2-5,NA,12,TRBV30,NA
TGCGCCAGCAGCCAAGATGGGCGACAGGCTGCAGGTTCCGGGGAGCTGTTTTTT,CASSQDGRQAAGSGELFF,TRBJ2-2,NA,18,TRBV4-3,NA
TGTGCCAGCAGTGAACACAGCGGTTCGAGGTTCTTC,CASSEHSGSRFF,TRBJ2-1,NA,12,TRBV6-1,NA
TGTGCCAGCAGCCACGGGAGAGGTGGCAATCAGCCCCAGCATTTT,CASSHGRGGNQPQHF,TRBJ1-5,NA,15,TRBV7-2,NA
TGTGCCAGCAGTTTTTTCGGTCGGGACAGCCAAGAGACCCAGTACTTC,CASSFFGRDSQETQYF,TRBJ2-5,TRBD1,16,TRBV6-6,NA
TGTGCCAGCAGCTCCCTCACAGCGGGGGGGCGATATGAGCAGTTCTTC,CASSSLTAGGRYEQFF,TRBJ2-1,TRBD2,16,TRBV7-6,NA
TGTGCCAGCAGCTTATCGCGGGTCCGCTCCTACAATGAGCAGTTCTTC,CASSLSRVRSYNEQFF,TRBJ2-1,NA,16,TRBV7-8,NA
TGTGCCAGCAGTACGGAGGGCAACGAGCAGTACTTC,CASSTEGNEQYF,TRBJ2-7,NA,12,TRBV2,NA
TGCGCCAGCAGCTTGAGGTGGGAGACCACTGAAGCTTTCTTT,CASSLRWETTEAFF,TRBJ1-1,NA,14,TRBV5-1,NA
TGTGCCAGCAGTTACTTAAGGATGGGACTAGCGACCGAGCAGTACTTC,CASSYLRMGLATEQYF,TRBJ2-7,TRBD2,16,TRBV6-5,NA
TGTGCCAGCAGCTTAAGAGCGGGGGGGCTTGATACGCAGTATTTT,CASSLRAGGLDTQYF,TRBJ2-3,TRBD2,15,TRBV11-2,NA
TGTGCCAGCAGCTTAGGCTCACTAGCGGGAGGATACGAGCAGTACTTC,CASSLGSLAGGYEQYF,TRBJ2-7,TRBD2,16,TRBV11-3,once
TGTGCCAGCAGCTTGAGGCTAGCAGACTCCTACGAGCAGTACTTC,CASSLRLADSYEQYF,TRBJ2-7,NA,15,TRBV5-4,NA
TGTGCCAGCAGCGCGACTACACGGAATGAGCAGTTCTTC,CASSATTRNEQFF,TRBJ2-1,NA,13,TRBV7-3,few
TGTGCCAGCAGTGACAGGCCGAACTATGGCTACACCTTC,CASSDRPNYGYTF,TRBJ1-2,NA,13,TRBV6-5,NA
TGCGCCAGCAGCCAAGATACGGCGGGAGGTTTCACAGATACGCAGTATTTT,CASSQDTAGGFTDTQYF,TRBJ2-3,TRBD2,17,TRBV4-3,NA
TGTGCCAGCCGACAGCGGGGGGGCACAGATACGCAGTATTTT,CASRQRGGTDTQYF,TRBJ2-3,TRBD2,14,TRBV6-5,NA
TGTGCCAGCAGGGAAGACAGGTGGAACACTGAAGCTTTCTTT,CASREDRWNTEAFF,TRBJ1-1,NA,14,TRBV6-5,once
TGTGCCTGGAGTGTGGGGGGGCAGCCCCAGCATTTT,CAWSVGGQPQHF,TRBJ1-5,NA,12,TRBV30,NA
TGTGCCAGTAGCGATCCGGACAGGCGACGCAATGAGCAGTTCTTC,CASSDPDRRRNEQFF,TRBJ2-1,TRBD1,15,TRBV19,NA
TGTGCCAGCAGCCCGGGTAGGACCCAGTACTTC,CASSPGRTQYF,TRBJ2-5,NA,11,TRBV9,NA
TGTGCCAGTAGTGCCAGGGGGGATGGCTACACCTTC,CASSARGDGYTF,TRBJ1-2,TRBD1,12,TRBV19,NA
TGCGCCAGCAGTAGGGATCCGACAGGGGGCATCGAAGCTTTCTTT,CASSRDPTGGIEAFF,TRBJ1-1,TRBD1,15,TRBV5-1,NA
TGTGCCAGCAGTTACTTTAGCGGGTTGAACACCGGGGAGCTGTTTTTT,CASSYFSGLNTGELFF,TRBJ2-2,TRBD2,16,TRBV6-5,NA
TGTGCCAGCAGTGAAGTGGGGACAAACTATGGCTACACCTTC,CASSEVGTNYGYTF,TRBJ1-2,NA,14,TRBV2,NA
TGTGCCAGCAGCTTAGAGGGGACTAGCGGGAGAGATACGCAGTATTTT,CASSLEGTSGRDTQYF,TRBJ2-3,TRBD2,16,TRBV7-2,NA
TGTGCCAGCAGCTTAGCGCGGGTCTCCTACAATGAGCAGTTCTTC,CASSLARVSYNEQFF,TRBJ2-1,NA,15,TRBV7-2,NA
TGTGCCAGTAGTACCGACCTCTGGTACCGGGACAGGGGGGACCGAATCTCCTATGGCTACACCTTC,CASSTDLWYRDRGDRISYGYTF,TRBJ1-2,TRBD1,22,TRBV19,NA
TGCGCCAGCAGCCAAGTCCACCAGGGATGGGATGGCTACACCTTC,CASSQVHQGWDGYTF,TRBJ1-2,NA,15,TRBV4-1,NA
TGTGCCAGCAGCTTGGCCTCGAGGGCGCGAGATCGTTCACCCCTCCACTTT,CASSLASRARDRSPLHF,TRBJ1-6,NA,17,TRBV5-5,few
TGTGCCAGCAGCTTCTTAGGGTCCGGGGGCACTGAAGCTTTCTTT,CASSFLGSGGTEAFF,TRBJ1-1,NA,15,TRBV7-9,NA